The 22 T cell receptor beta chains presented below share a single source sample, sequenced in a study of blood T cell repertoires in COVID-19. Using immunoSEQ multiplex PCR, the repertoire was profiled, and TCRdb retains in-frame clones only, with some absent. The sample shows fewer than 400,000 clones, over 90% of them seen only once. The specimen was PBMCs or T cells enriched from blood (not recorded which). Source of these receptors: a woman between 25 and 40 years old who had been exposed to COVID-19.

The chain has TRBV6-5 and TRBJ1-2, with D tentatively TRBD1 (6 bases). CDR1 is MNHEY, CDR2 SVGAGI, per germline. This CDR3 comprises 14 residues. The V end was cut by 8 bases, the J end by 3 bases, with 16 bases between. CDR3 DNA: TGTGCCAGCGGATTACCGGGACATTACTATGGCTACACCTTC. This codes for CASGLPGHYYGYTF.

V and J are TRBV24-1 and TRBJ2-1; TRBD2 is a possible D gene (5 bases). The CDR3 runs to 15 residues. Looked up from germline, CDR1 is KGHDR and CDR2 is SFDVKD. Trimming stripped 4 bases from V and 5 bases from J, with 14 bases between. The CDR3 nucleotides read TGTGCCACCAGTGACCCACATTGGACTGACAATGAGCAGTTCTTC. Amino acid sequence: CATSDPHWTDNEQFF.

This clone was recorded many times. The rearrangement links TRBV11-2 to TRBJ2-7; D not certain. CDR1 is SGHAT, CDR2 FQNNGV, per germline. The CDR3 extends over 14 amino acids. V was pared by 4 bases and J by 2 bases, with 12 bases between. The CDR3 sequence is CASSSYYTPYEQYF. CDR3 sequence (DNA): TGTGCCAGCAGCTCTTATTACACACCCTACGAGCAGTACTTC.

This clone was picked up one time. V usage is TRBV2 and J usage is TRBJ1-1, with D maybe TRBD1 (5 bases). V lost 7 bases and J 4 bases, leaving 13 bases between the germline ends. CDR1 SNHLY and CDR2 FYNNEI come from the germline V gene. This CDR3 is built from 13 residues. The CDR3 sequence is CASTGVYGTEAFF. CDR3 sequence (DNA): TGTGCCAGCACGGGGGTCTACGGCACTGAAGCTTTCTTT.

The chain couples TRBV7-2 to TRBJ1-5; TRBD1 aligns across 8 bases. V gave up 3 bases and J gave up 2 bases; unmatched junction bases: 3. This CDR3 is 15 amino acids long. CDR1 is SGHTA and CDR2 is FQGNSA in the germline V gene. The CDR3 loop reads CASSFADRGNQPQHF. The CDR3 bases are TGTGCCAGCAGCTTTGCGGACAGGGGCAATCAGCCCCAGCATTTT.

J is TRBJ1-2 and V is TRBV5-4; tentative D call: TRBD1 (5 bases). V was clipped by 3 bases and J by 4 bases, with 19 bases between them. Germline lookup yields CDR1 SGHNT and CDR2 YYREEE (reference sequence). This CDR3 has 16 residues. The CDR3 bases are TGTGCCAGCAGCTCGCCATCCCGACAGTTTCCCTATGGCTACACCTTC. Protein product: CASSSPSRQFPYGYTF.

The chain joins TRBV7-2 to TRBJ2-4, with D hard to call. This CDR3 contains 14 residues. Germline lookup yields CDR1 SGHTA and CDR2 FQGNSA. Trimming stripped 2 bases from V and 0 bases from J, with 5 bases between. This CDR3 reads CASSLYVAKNIQYF. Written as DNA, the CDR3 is TGTGCCAGCAGCTTATATGTAGCCAAAAACATTCAGTACTTC.

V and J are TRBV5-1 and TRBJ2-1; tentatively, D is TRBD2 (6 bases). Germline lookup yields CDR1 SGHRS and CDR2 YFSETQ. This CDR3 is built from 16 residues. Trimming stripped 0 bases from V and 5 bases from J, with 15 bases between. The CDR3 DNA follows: TGCGCCAGCAGCTTGGAGGCACGGGGGAGAAACAATGAGCAGTTCTTC. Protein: CASSLEARGRNNEQFF. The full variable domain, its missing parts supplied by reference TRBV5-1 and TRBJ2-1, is KAGVTQTPRYLIKTRGQQVTLSCSPISGHRSVSWYQQTPGQGLQFLFEYFSETQRNKGNFPGRFSGRQFSNSRSEMNVSTLELGDSALYLCASSLEARGRNNEQFFGPGTRLTVL.

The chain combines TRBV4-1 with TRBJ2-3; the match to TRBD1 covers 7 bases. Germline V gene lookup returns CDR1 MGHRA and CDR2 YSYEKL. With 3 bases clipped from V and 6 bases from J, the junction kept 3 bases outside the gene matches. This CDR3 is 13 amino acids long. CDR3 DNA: TGCGCCAGCAGCCAGGTACAGGGGGATACGCAGTATTTT. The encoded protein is CASSQVQGDTQYF.

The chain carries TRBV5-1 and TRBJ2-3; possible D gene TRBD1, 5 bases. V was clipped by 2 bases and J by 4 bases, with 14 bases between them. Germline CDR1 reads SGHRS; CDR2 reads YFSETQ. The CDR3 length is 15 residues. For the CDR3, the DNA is TGCGCCAGCAGCTTAGGGCAGGGTGTCGCAGATACGCAGTATTTT. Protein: CASSLGQGVADTQYF.

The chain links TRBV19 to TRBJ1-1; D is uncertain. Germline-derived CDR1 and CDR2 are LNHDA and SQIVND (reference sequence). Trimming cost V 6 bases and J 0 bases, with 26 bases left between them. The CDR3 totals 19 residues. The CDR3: CASRNRLRSNFLMNTEAFF. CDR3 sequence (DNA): TGTGCCAGTAGAAACCGGTTAAGATCCAATTTCCTCATGAACACTGAAGCTTTCTTT.

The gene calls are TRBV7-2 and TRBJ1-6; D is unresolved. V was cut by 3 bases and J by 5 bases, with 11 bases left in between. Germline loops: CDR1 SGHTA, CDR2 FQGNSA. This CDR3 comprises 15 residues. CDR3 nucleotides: TGTGCCAGCAGCTTTTTGGCTTTTAATAATTCACCCCTCCACTTT. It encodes CASSFLAFNNSPLHF.

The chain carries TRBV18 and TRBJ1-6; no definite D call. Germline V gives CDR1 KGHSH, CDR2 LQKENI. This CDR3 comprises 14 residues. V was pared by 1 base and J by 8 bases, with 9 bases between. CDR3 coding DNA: TGTGCCAGCTCACCACAGGGAGGCGATTCACCCCTCCACTTT. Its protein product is CASSPQGGDSPLHF.

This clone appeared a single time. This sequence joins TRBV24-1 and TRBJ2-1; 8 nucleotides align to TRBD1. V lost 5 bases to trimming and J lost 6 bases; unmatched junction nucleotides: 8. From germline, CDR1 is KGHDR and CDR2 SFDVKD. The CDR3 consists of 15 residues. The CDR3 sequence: CATSGHPTGGNEQFF. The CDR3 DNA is TGTGCCACCAGTGGCCACCCCACAGGGGGCAATGAGCAGTTCTTC.

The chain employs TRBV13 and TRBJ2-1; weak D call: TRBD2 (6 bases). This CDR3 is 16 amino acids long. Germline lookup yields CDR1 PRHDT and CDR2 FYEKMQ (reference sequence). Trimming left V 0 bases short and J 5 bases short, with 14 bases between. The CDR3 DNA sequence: TGTGCCAGCAGCTTAGGAAGTCTAGCGTACAACAATGAGCAGTTCTTC. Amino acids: CASSLGSLAYNNEQFF.

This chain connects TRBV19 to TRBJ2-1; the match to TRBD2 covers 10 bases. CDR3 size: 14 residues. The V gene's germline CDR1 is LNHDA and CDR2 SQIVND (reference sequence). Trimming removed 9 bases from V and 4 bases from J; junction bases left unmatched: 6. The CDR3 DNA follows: TGTGCCAGCCAGTTAGCGGGGGGTTACAATGAGCAGTTCTTC. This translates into CASQLAGGYNEQFF.

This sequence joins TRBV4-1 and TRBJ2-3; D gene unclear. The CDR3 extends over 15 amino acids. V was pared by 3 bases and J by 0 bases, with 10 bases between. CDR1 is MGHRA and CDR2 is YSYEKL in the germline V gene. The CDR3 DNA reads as TGCGCCAGCAGCCAGAGAGAGATAAGCACAGATACGCAGTATTTT. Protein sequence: CASSQREISTDTQYF.

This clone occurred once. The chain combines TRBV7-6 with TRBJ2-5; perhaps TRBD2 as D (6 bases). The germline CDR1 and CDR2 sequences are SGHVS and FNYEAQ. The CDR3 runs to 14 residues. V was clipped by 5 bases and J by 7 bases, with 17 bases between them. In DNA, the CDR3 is TGTGCCAGCAGCGCGCCCGGATCGGAGGGGACCCAGTACTTC. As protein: CASSAPGSEGTQYF.

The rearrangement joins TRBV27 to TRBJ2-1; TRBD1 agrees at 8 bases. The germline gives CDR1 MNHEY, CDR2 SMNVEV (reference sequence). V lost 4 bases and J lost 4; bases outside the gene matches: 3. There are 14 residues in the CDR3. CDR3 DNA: TGTGCCAGCAGTTCGGACAGGGCTTACAATGAGCAGTTCTTC. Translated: CASSSDRAYNEQFF.

The CDR3 DNA is TGCGCCAGCAGCCAAGGAACAGGGGGCGTCTATGGCTACACCTTC. Translated: CASSQGTGGVYGYTF. The chain couples TRBV4-1 to TRBJ1-2; TRBD1 matches at 9 bases. The CDR3 runs to 15 residues. The J segment lost 4 bases and the V segment lost 1 base, leaving 4 bases of the junction unmatched. Germline V CDR1 and CDR2: MGHRA, YSYEKL.

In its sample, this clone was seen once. In DNA, the CDR3 is TGTGCCAGCCGGGTGGGGAGGTCTAACTATGGCTACACCTTC. This codes for CASRVGRSNYGYTF. The chain combines TRBV6-5 with TRBJ1-2; D gene unclear. CDR1 and CDR2 (germline): MNHEY, SVGAGI. This CDR3 is 14 amino acids long. V lost 8 bases to trimming and J lost 0 bases, with 13 bases between them.

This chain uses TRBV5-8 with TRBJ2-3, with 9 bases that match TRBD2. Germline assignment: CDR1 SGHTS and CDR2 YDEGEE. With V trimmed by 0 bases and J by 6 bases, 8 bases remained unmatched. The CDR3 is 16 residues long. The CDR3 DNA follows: TGTGCCAGCAGCTTGGCACTAGCGGGCCCAGGGGATACGCAGTATTTT. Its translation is CASSLALAGPGDTQYF.